Sequencing of this T cell receptor (beta chain) was carried out in a study of blood T cell repertoires in COVID-19. Study as a whole: Material from acute and convalescent COVID-19 was sourced from the United States, Italy and Spain. PBMCs, B-cell-depleted T cells, or T cells provided the cDNA or gDNA that made up the material.

Original processing methods: Nucleated cell counts were estimated from reference gene primer amplification. Only in-frame clones appear in the TCRdb table, and some are missing; sequencing was by immunoSEQ multiplex PCR. V and J calls and clone size are as listed in that table; D and trimming were resolved from the DNA. The table has 140,000 to 150,000 clones, about 80% seen once. This CDR3 spans 15 amino acids. V lost 3 bases to trimming and J lost 3 bases; unmatched junction nucleotides: 8. Germline V gene sequence: CDR1 SQVTM, CDR2 ANQGSEA. This receptor was obtained from a man in his 70s who had recovered from COVID-19. The material sequenced was peripheral blood. This rearrangement joins TRBV29-1 to TRBJ2-7, with TRBD2 matching 10 bases. CDR3 sequence: CSVEFPSGRLYEQYF. The CDR3 region has the DNA TGCAGCGTTGAGTTCCCTAGCGGGAGACTCTACGAGCAGTACTTC.